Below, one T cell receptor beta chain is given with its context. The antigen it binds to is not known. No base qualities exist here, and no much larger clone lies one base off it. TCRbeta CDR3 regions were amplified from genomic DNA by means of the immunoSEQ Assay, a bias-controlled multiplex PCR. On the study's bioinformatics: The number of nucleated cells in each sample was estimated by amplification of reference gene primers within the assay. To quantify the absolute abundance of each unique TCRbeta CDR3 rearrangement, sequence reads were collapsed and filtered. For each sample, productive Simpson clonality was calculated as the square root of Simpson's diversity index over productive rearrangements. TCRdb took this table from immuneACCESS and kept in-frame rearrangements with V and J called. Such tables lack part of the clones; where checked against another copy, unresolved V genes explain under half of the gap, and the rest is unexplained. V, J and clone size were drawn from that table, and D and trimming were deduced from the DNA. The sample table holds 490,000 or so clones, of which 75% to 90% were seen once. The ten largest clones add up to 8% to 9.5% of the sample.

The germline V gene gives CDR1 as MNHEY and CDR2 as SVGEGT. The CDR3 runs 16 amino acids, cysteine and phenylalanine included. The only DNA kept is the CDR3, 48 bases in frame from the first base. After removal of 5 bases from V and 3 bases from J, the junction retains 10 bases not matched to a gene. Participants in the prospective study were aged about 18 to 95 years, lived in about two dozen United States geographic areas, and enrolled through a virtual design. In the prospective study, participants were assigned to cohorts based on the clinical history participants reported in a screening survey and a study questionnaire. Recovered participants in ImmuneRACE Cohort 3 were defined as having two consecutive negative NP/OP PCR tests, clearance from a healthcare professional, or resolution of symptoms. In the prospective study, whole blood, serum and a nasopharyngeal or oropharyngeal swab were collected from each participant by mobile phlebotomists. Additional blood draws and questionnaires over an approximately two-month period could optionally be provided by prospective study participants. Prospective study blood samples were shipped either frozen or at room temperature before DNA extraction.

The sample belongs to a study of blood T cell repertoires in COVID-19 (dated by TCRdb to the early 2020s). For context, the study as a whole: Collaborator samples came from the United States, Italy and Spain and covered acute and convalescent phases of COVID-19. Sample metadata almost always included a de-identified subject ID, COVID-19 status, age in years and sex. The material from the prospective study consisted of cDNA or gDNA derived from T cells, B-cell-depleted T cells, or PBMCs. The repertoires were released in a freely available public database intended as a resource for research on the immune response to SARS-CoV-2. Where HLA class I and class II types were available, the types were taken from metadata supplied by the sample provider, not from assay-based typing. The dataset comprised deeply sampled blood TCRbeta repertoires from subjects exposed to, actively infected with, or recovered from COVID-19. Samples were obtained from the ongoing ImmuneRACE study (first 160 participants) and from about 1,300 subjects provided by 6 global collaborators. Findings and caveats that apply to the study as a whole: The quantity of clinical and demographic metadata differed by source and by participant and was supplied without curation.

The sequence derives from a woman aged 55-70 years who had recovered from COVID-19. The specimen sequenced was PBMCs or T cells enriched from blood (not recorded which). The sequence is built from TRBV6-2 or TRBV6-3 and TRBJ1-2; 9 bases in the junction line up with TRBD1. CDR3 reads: CASSRTGVFYDYGYTF. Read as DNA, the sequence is TGTGCCAGCAGTCGGACAGGGGTGTTTTATGACTATGGCTACACCTTC.